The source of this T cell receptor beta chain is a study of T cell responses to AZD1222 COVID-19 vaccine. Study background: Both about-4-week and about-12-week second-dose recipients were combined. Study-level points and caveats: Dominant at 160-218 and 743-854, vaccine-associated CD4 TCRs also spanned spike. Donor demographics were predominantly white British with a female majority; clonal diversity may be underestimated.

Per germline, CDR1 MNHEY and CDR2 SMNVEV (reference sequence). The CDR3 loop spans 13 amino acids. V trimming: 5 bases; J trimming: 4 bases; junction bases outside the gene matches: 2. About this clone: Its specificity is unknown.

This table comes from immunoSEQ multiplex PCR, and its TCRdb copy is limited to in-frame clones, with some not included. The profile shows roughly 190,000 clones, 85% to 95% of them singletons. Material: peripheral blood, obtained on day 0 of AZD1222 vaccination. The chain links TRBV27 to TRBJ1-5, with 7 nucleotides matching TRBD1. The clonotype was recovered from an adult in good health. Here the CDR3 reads CASSLQGNQPQHF. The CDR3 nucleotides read TGTGCCAGCAGTCTACAGGGGAATCAGCCCCAGCATTTT.